These 4 T cell receptor beta chains were all obtained from the same sample, sequenced in a study of shared clonotypes between healthy human individuals. Clones were sequenced by immunoSEQ multiplex PCR, and TCRdb holds only the in-frame ones, with some missing. In the table there are hundreds of thousands of clones, about 95% of which are singletons. Terminally differentiated effector memory CD45RA+ cells were excluded from the naive CD8 cells, which were CD45RO-negative and positively selected for CCR7. The specimen sequenced was naive CD8+ T cells sorted from blood. These receptor sequences come from a woman aged 25 to 45 in good health.

The chain joins TRBV5-8 to TRBJ2-7; D may be TRBD1 (5 bases). CDR1 is SGHTS and CDR2 is YDEGEE in the germline V gene. The CDR3 runs to 14 residues. The V and J ends lost 0 bases and 5 bases respectively, with 12 bases between them. The CDR3 bases are TGTGCCAGCAGCTTGGTTCAGGGCCTCCACGAGCAGTACTTC. It encodes CASSLVQGLHEQYF.

Only one count was recorded for this clone. The rearrangement joins TRBV6-5 to TRBJ2-5; D not certain. Germline-derived CDR1 and CDR2 are MNHEY and SVGAGI. Trimming took 6 bases from V and 0 from J, leaving 11 bases between them. The CDR3 covers 14 residues. Here the CDR3 DNA reads TGTGCCAGCAGCACCCGGGCCGACCAAGAGACCCAGTACTTC. Its protein product is CASSTRADQETQYF.

The V gene is TRBV28, the J gene TRBJ2-7; D is undetermined. Germline CDR1 MDHEN, CDR2 SYDVKM. The CDR3 totals 13 residues. V shed 5 bases and J shed 2 bases, with 10 bases lying between them. CDR3 amino acids: CASSPSNAYEQYF. CDR3 DNA sequence: TGTGCCAGCAGTCCCAGCAACGCCTACGAGCAGTACTTC.

This clone was seen just once. This sequence joins TRBV4-1 and TRBJ2-7, with 11 bases fitting TRBD2. Per the germline V gene, CDR1 is MGHRA and CDR2 is YSYEKL. V gave up 1 base and J gave up 5 bases; unmatched junction bases: 4. The CDR3 runs 15 residues. CDR3 region: CASSQGLAGTNEQYF. The CDR3 DNA is TGCGCCAGCAGCCAAGGACTAGCGGGAACTAACGAGCAGTACTTC.